This TCR beta chain stems from a study of beta chain features in type 1 diabetes. Study results and caveats: Shorter templates may be favored by PCR, equally so in patients and controls. There was a moderate but significant shortening of TCRB CDR3s in all four CD4+ subsets of Type 1 diabetes patients.

Approximately 100 mL of blood, on average, came from one heparinised draw per donor. Populations isolated by sorting all had purity greater than 95%. Worth noting for this clone: Its antigen is not known.

CDR3 length: 14 amino acids. Trimming left V 4 bases short and J 3 bases short, with 16 bases between. The germline V gene encodes CDR1 SQVTM and CDR2 ANQGSEA. The isolated RNA, all of it, was reverse transcribed, so expressed TCRB transcripts were what got sequenced. Sequencing of naive, central memory and regulatory T cell samples gave an average of about 3.9 million reads. Clones were read by immunoSEQ multiplex PCR, and TCRdb kept only the in-frame ones, dropping some. This repertoire shows roughly 300,000 clones, 13% to 15% found once; its top ten account for 0.017%. The chain uses TRBV29-1 and TRBJ2-7; the D gene is possibly TRBD1 (6 bases). This TCR came from a young man with type 1 diabetes. Sequencing input: naive CD4+ T cells from blood. The CDR3: CSVALLKGDYEQYF. CDR3 nucleotide sequence: TGCAGCGTTGCTCTCCTAAAGGGGGACTACGAGCAGTACTTC.